A single sample is the source of the 22 T cell receptor beta chains below, sequenced in a study of CD8 T cells in ankylosing spondylitis (TCRdb year 2017). The library was built by means of 5' RACE. Sequencing used an Illumina HiSeq 2500. The public sequencing data were trimmed at Q25 with fastp and processed into clonotypes with MiXCR by TCRdb, which kept only in-frame beta chains. Here each entry gathers all rows of one CDR3 protein and keeps the most common genes and DNA. In all, the sample holds fewer than 250,000 distinct CDR3 sequences, and 32% of those were seen once. The top ten clones comprise approximately 4.4% of the sample. Input material: blood, either unsorted or a sorted T cell fraction (not recorded which). These TCRs come from a male donor with ankylosing spondylitis or in good health (not recorded which).

The V call is TRBV20-1, the J call TRBJ2-7, with 7 bases aligning to TRBD2. J was trimmed by 0 bases and V by 6 bases; bases with no gene match: 14. CDR3 length equals 16 residues. In germline, CDR1 is DFQATT, CDR2 SNEGSKA (reference sequence). The CDR3 protein is CSANQYAAGSSYEQYF. CDR3 nucleotides: TGCAGTGCAAACCAGTATGCAGCGGGGAGCTCCTACGAGCAGTACTTC.

The gene calls are TRBV20-1 and TRBJ2-1; 8 nucleotides match TRBD2. CDR1 and CDR2 (germline): DFQATT, SNEGSKA (reference sequence). V dropped 6 bases and J dropped 2; count of bases not matched to a gene: 6. The CDR3 length is 14 residues. CDR3 protein: CSAEGSGAYNEQFF. DNA of the CDR3: TGCAGTGCGGAGGGTAGCGGGGCCTACAATGAGCAGTTCTTC.

The genes are TRBV18 and TRBJ2-3; no firm D call. In germline, CDR1 is KGHSH, CDR2 LQKENI. Trimming removed 2 bases from V and 0 bases from J, with 9 bases in between. There are 15 residues in the CDR3. This CDR3 reads CASSPSRWSTDTQYF. The CDR3 DNA reads as TGTGCCAGCTCACCATCTAGGTGGAGCACAGATACGCAGTATTTT.

CDR3 DNA sequence: TGTGCCAGCAGTGAGACCCTCTACAATGAGCAGTTCTTC. Its translation is CASSETLYNEQFF. The chain uses TRBV28 and TRBJ2-1, with D unresolved. The CDR3 contains 13 residues. Germline CDR1 and CDR2: MDHEN and SYDVKM. V lost 5 bases to trimming and J lost 3 bases, with 8 bases between them. Supplemented by reference TRBV28 and TRBJ2-1, the full variable domain reads DVKVTQSSRYLVKRTGEKVFLECVQDMDHENMFWYRQDPGLGLRLIYFSYDVKMKEKGDIPEGYSVSREKKERFSLILESASTNQTSMYLCASSETLYNEQFFGPGTRLTVL.

With respect to this clonotype: An end of the junction differs from the germline gene, which may be a read error. The chain recombines TRBV29-1 with TRBJ2-7; possibly TRBD1 or TRBD2 for D (6 bases each). Germline V gene data show CDR1 as SQVTM and CDR2 as ANQGSEA. CDR3 length equals 11 residues. The CDR3 reads CSVDEGGSPNF. The CDR3, as DNA: TGCAGCGTTGACGAGGGGGGAAGCCCGAACTTC.

This rearrangement joins TRBV11-2 to TRBJ2-4; D is unclear. V was trimmed by 4 bases and J by 11 bases, leaving 12 bases between them. Germline values: CDR1 SGHAT, CDR2 FQNNGV. This CDR3 has 12 amino acids. As DNA, the CDR3 is TGTGCCAGCAGCTCTGAAAGTAAACTTCAGTACTTC. The encoded protein is CASSSESKLQYF.

This clonotype was detected a few times. The rearrangement links TRBV10-3 to TRBJ2-4; no firm D call. V gave up 4 bases and J gave up 8 bases, with 24 bases separating them. The CDR3 is 17 amino acids. Germline CDR1 ENHRY, CDR2 SYGVKD. This CDR3 is CAISGPDGLLDNDIQYF. CDR3 DNA sequence: TGTGCCATCAGTGGACCTGACGGGCTCCTGGATAATGACATTCAGTACTTC.

The chain links TRBV12-3 or TRBV12-4 to TRBJ2-1, with D unclear. There are 13 residues in the CDR3. V shed 2 bases and J shed 6 bases, with 8 bases lying between them. The CDR3 DNA sequence: TGTGCCAGCAGTTTAAATTGGGGCAATGAGCAGTTCTTC. Protein sequence: CASSLNWGNEQFF.

This chain connects TRBV12-3 or TRBV12-4 to TRBJ1-2, with a tentative D call TRBD1 (6 bases). CDR3 size: 15 residues. Trimming stripped 6 bases from V and 3 bases from J, with 17 bases between. The CDR3, as DNA: TGTGCCAGCAGCGGAGTGGGGGCTTTTGACTATGGCTACACCTTC. This gives the protein CASSGVGAFDYGYTF.

This clonotype was seen more than once but under ten times. The chain uses TRBV5-6 and TRBJ1-2; perhaps TRBD1 as D (6 bases). Germline values: CDR1 SGHDT, CDR2 YYEEEE. V was trimmed by 1 base and J by 4 bases, leaving 8 bases between them. The CDR3 length is 13 residues. This chain's CDR3 is CASSLLDSYGYTF. The CDR3 DNA follows: TGTGCCAGCAGCTTGCTGGACAGCTATGGCTACACCTTC.

At least ten counts were recorded for this clonotype. The chain employs TRBV20-1 and TRBJ2-1; TRBD2 agrees at 9 bases. This CDR3 is built from 14 residues. CDR1 DFQATT and CDR2 SNEGSKA come from the germline V gene (reference sequence). V was clipped by 4 bases and J by 8 bases; unmatched bases: 9. The CDR3 here is CSAKSSGDNYEQFF. Here the CDR3 DNA reads TGCAGTGCTAAATCTAGCGGGGATAACTATGAGCAGTTCTTC.

The chain employs TRBV9 and TRBJ2-1; weak D call: TRBD2 (6 bases). The germline CDR1 and CDR2 sequences are SGDLS and YYNGEE. The CDR3 runs to 14 residues. Trimming removed 1 base at V and 3 bases at J, with 8 bases between. In DNA form, the CDR3 reads TGTGCCAGCAGCGTATTCGGGGGCTACAATGAGCAGTTCTTC. Translated, it gives CASSVFGGYNEQFF.

The CDR3 protein is CSAIRTSNQPQHF. In DNA form, the CDR3 reads TGCAGTGCTATTAGGACAAGCAATCAGCCCCAGCATTTT. The V and J genes are TRBV20-1 and TRBJ1-5; D is possibly TRBD1 (5 bases). Trimming removed 4 bases from V and 1 base from J, with 8 bases in between. CDR1 and CDR2 (germline): DFQATT, SNEGSKA (reference sequence). The CDR3 covers 13 residues.

V gene TRBV12-3 or TRBV12-4 combines with J gene TRBJ2-2; 8 positions match TRBD2. With 7 bases clipped from V and 2 bases from J, the junction kept 6 bases outside the gene matches. The CDR3 extends over 15 amino acids. CDR3 residues: CASIFSGVNTGELFF. CDR3 coding DNA: TGTGCCAGCATCTTTAGCGGGGTAAACACCGGGGAGCTGTTTTTT.

The rearrangement links TRBV10-3 to TRBJ1-1, with D uncertain. Germline CDR1 reads ENHRY; CDR2 reads SYGVKD. With 2 bases removed from V and 4 bases from J, the gap between germline ends came to 11 bases. The CDR3 sequence is 14 residues long. CDR3 nucleotides: TGTGCCATCAGTGAGGGTTCTACGGGCACTGAAGCTTTCTTT. It yields the protein CAISEGSTGTEAFF.

The chain couples TRBV5-1 to TRBJ2-7, with D perhaps matching TRBD1 or TRBD2 (6 bases each). V lost 2 bases to trimming and J lost 6 bases, with 18 bases between them. The germline CDR1 and CDR2 sequences are SGHRS and YFSETQ. The CDR3 has 15 residues. The CDR3: CASSFGVTRGGEQYF. CDR3 DNA: TGCGCCAGCAGCTTCGGAGTCACCAGGGGAGGCGAGCAGTACTTC.

This clonotype has more than one count but fewer than ten. The V gene is TRBV20-1, the J gene TRBJ2-3, with TRBD2 matching over 10 bases. CDR1 DFQATT and CDR2 SNEGSKA come from the germline V gene (reference sequence). The CDR3 runs to 16 residues. V lost 8 bases, J lost 2 bases, and 13 bases stayed unmatched. The DNA of the CDR3 is TGCAGTATTAGGGTAGCGGGGGGCCCGAACACAGATACGCAGTATTTT. Its protein is CSIRVAGGPNTDTQYF.

The chain employs TRBV29-1 and TRBJ2-1; no clear D gene. This CDR3 spans 11 amino acids. Trimming took 3 bases from V and 8 from J, leaving 8 bases between them. Per the germline V gene, CDR1 is SQVTM and CDR2 is ANQGSEA. In nucleotides, the CDR3 is TGCAGCGTTGATACAAGGGATGAGCAGTTCTTC. Translating gives CSVDTRDEQFF.

This clonotype came up a few times. The rearrangement uses TRBV27 and TRBJ2-7, with 7 positions matching TRBD1. Germline V gene data show CDR1 as MNHEY and CDR2 as SMNVEV (reference sequence). The V gene end was trimmed by 6 bases and the J gene end by 4 bases; junction bases not matched to a gene: 9. The CDR3 is made up of 14 amino acids. The CDR3 here is CASSHGTDVYEQYF. DNA of the CDR3: TGTGCCAGCAGCCACGGGACAGATGTGTACGAGCAGTACTTC.

This rearrangement joins TRBV12-3 or TRBV12-4 to TRBJ2-2; 10 bases fit TRBD2. CDR3 size: 17 residues. Germline trimming cut 2 bases from V and 5 bases from J; bases unmatched to any gene: 8. The CDR3 nucleotides are TGTGCCAGCAGTTTAAGAGCGGGGGGGCTTTGGACCGGGGAGCTGTTTTTT. Translated, it gives CASSLRAGGLWTGELFF.

This clonotype appeared a few times. The chain uses TRBV5-5 and TRBJ2-1; a possible D gene is TRBD2 (5 bases). CDR1 SGHKS and CDR2 YYEKEE come from the germline V gene (reference sequence). The CDR3 has 15 amino acids. Between the trimmed V and J ends, which lost 0 bases and 0 bases, there was a span of 7 bases. The CDR3: CASSLESGSYNEQFF. The CDR3 DNA sequence: TGTGCCAGCAGCTTGGAAAGCGGCTCCTACAATGAGCAGTTCTTC.

In this sample, this clonotype turned up many times. The rearrangement uses TRBV29-1 and TRBJ2-2; possibly TRBD1 for D (6 bases). The CDR3 is 13 amino acids. Germline V lookup: CDR1 SQVTM, CDR2 ANQGSEA. The V end was cut by 4 bases, the J end by 8 bases, with 14 bases between. CDR3 DNA sequence: TGCAGCGTTGTCCAGGGGACCGGAGGGGAGCTGTTTTTT. Encoded protein: CSVVQGTGGELFF.